This T cell receptor beta chain was profiled in a study of cytomegalovirus exposure and HLA in healthy donors. As for this clone: The antigen remains undetermined.

Germline V gene lookup returns CDR1 SGHNT and CDR2 YYREEE (reference sequence). There are 15 residues in the CDR3. V lost 4 bases and J lost 6; bases outside the gene matches: 8. Study-wide findings and caveats: Specificity for CMV antigens was confirmed in vitro for three of the CMV-associated chains. A later analysis showed HLA-associated TCR beta chains outstripping equally common others in clonal expansion. The investigators catalogued 150 to 200 TCR beta chains as cytomegalovirus-associated. Association of about 17,000 TCR beta sequences with HLA alleles was found at 0.05 false discovery rate in a later analysis.

PCR involved 60 Vbeta and 13 Jbeta primers. The protocol was immunoSEQ multiplex PCR, while the TCRdb copy is restricted to in-frame clones and leaves out a portion. This sample has approximately 200,000 clones, with about 85% found just once. The clonotype originates from a human donor in good health. Sequenced input: PBMCs. The chain carries TRBV5-4 and TRBJ1-1; 11 bases match TRBD1. CDR3 in amino acids: CASSPRDRGGSEAFF. In DNA, the CDR3 is TGTGCCAGCAGCCCTCGGGACAGGGGGGGATCTGAAGCTTTCTTT.